The 7 T cell receptor beta chains given below trace back to one sample, sequenced in a study of response to subunit inactivated influenza vaccine. TCRdb processed the RT-PCR reads anew with MiXCR; each CDR3 protein has one entry. This table has 500,000 to 600,000 distinct CDR3 sequences, 12% to 15% appearing once. The sequences come from PBMCs from blood, collected 11 to 12 days after vaccination. The origin of the receptors is a man in his fifties who received an inactivated influenza vaccine.

This clonotype was observed at least ten times. The CDR3 DNA follows: TGTGCCAGCAGCAGGGGACAGGGCAGATCGACCTTC. Translated, it gives CASSRGQGRSTF. The chain uses TRBV7-2 and TRBJ1-2; 9 bases line up with TRBD1. The trim removed 5 bases at V and 14 bases at J, leaving 9 bases unmatched. Germline CDR1 reads SGHTA; CDR2 reads FQGNSA. CDR3 length equals 12 residues.

V is TRBV29-1 and J is TRBJ2-7; 9 bases agree with TRBD2. The J segment lost 3 bases and the V segment lost 4 bases, leaving 4 bases of the junction unmatched. The CDR3 runs 13 residues. Germline lookup yields CDR1 SQVTM and CDR2 ANQGSEA. CDR3 in amino acids: CSVAGTSIYEQYF. The DNA of the CDR3 is TGCAGCGTTGCGGGGACTAGCATCTACGAGCAGTACTTC.

This clonotype was detected a few times. The chain carries TRBV2 and TRBJ2-1; D uncertain. Deletions cut 8 bases from V and 3 bases from J, with 14 bases between. Looked up from germline, CDR1 is SNHLY and CDR2 is FYNNEI. This CDR3 is 14 amino acids long. CDR3 sequence (DNA): TGTGCCAGCTCAAAAGACGGAAACTACAATGAGCAGTTCTTC. This gives the protein CASSKDGNYNEQFF.

This clonotype was recorded many times. The chain uses TRBV28 and TRBJ1-3, with TRBD1 matching 9 bases. The CDR3 runs 16 residues. Looked up from germline, CDR1 is MDHEN and CDR2 is SYDVKM. The V and J ends lost 7 bases and 4 bases, in that order; junction bases with no gene match: 11. The CDR3: CASKGQGNPLGNTIYF. The CDR3 bases are TGTGCCAGCAAGGGACAGGGAAATCCTCTCGGAAACACCATATATTTT.

V is TRBV7-9 and J is TRBJ2-3; TRBD1 agrees at 7 bases. Germline CDR1 reads SEHNR; CDR2 reads FQNEAQ (reference sequence). After removal of 2 bases from V and 9 bases from J, the junction contained 11 bases not matched to a gene. This CDR3 has 15 residues. The CDR3 loop reads CASSLTITGASTQYF. The CDR3 DNA reads as TGTGCCAGCAGCTTAACGATTACAGGGGCGAGCACGCAGTATTTT.

V gene TRBV10-3 combines with J gene TRBJ1-3; D may be TRBD1 (5 bases). Trimming stripped 7 bases from V and 0 bases from J, with 13 bases between. The V gene's germline CDR1 is ENHRY and CDR2 SYGVKD. The CDR3 contains 15 residues. The CDR3, as DNA: TGTGCCATCAAAGAGAGGGGCCTCTCTGGAAACACCATATATTTT. Translating gives CAIKERGLSGNTIYF.

V usage is TRBV11-2 and J usage is TRBJ2-1, with D perhaps matching TRBD1 or TRBD2 (5 bases each). The germline gives CDR1 SGHAT, CDR2 FQNNGV. V dropped 5 bases and J dropped 4 bases, with 12 bases sitting between them. CDR3 size: 14 residues. DNA for the CDR3: TGTGCCAGCAGCGTGGGACCCCAGTACAATGAGCAGTTCTTC. Translating it yields CASSVGPQYNEQFF.